The 26 T cell receptor beta chains given below trace back to one sample, sequenced in a study of T cells in Graves' hyperthyroidism and ophthalmopathy. Template material for amplifying TCR beta CDR3 regions consisted of RNA transcripts. An initial round of RT-PCR targeting the TCR CDR3 relied on the HTBI primer set. TCRdb recomputed calls from the multiplex PCR reads with MiXCR, one row per CDR3 protein. The table includes about half a million distinct CDR3 sequences, 20% detected once. Material for sequencing was blood. Every receptor here comes from a man younger than 35 with Graves' hyperthyroidism.

This clonotype has a handful of counts. The rearrangement uses TRBV12-3 or TRBV12-4 and TRBJ1-6; D ambiguous. The germline V and J ends were trimmed by 3 bases and 7 bases, with 34 bases remaining between them. The length of the CDR3 is 22 residues. The CDR3 region has the DNA TGTGCCAGCAGTTTTAGTACCCGAGGGCTTCGGGTTTACCGGGAGATCAATTCACCCCTCCACTTT. It is translated as CASSFSTRGLRVYREINSPLHF.

This clonotype showed up many times. This chain's CDR3 is CASSLGTNYGYTF. DNA for the CDR3: TGTGCCAGCAGCCTAGGGACTAACTATGGCTACACCTTC. V gene TRBV12-3 or TRBV12-4 combines with J gene TRBJ1-2; D is unresolved. The CDR3 loop spans 13 amino acids. Trimming left V 6 bases short and J 0 bases short, with 8 bases between.

This clonotype occurred many times. The V gene is TRBV28, the J gene TRBJ1-3; the match to TRBD1 covers 8 bases. The germline V gene has CDR1 MDHEN and CDR2 SYDVKM. Trimming at V came to 7 bases and at J to 0 bases, leaving 20 bases not matched to a gene. The length of the CDR3 is 20 residues. CDR3 sequence (DNA): TGTGCCAGCAACCGCCTGGCCGGACAGGGCCTCCGGAACTCTGGAAACACCATATATTTT. Its translation: CASNRLAGQGLRNSGNTIYF.

This clonotype was detected ten times or more. The chain employs TRBV6-1 and TRBJ1-1; D is uncertain. The CDR3 is 12 amino acids. The germline CDR1 and CDR2 sequences are MNHNS and SASEGT. The V and J ends lost 7 bases and 5 bases respectively, with 11 bases between them. The CDR3 nucleotides read TGTGCCAGCACCCAAGGCGTGACTGAAGCTTTCTTT. This codes for CASTQGVTEAFF.

In its sample, this clonotype was seen many times. CDR3 protein: CSASFTGNKYNSPLHF. CDR3 coding DNA: TGCAGTGCTAGCTTTACAGGGAATAAGTATAATTCACCCCTCCACTTT. The J gene is TRBJ1-6, the V gene TRBV20-1, with a weak D call TRBD1 (6 bases). This CDR3 has 16 residues. V was trimmed by 3 bases and J by 4 bases, leaving 16 bases between them. CDR1 and CDR2 (germline): DFQATT, SNEGSKA (reference sequence).

This clonotype occurred many times. The genes are TRBV20-1 and TRBJ1-2, with 9 bases that match TRBD1. The V gene's germline CDR1 is DFQATT and CDR2 SNEGSKA (reference sequence). Trimming took 2 bases from V and 6 from J; bases not matched to a gene: 4. The CDR3 runs to 13 residues. The CDR3 loop reads CSARKTGGDGYTF. The CDR3, as DNA: TGCAGTGCTAGAAAAACAGGGGGCGATGGCTACACCTTC.

Remarks on this clonotype: Germline is not matched at one junction end, which may reflect a read error. The chain uses TRBV28 and TRBJ1-1; D remains unclear. The CDR3 sequence is 13 residues long. Germline V gene lookup returns CDR1 MDHEN and CDR2 SYDVKM. The CDR3 here is CASSLVHTTDAFF. DNA of the CDR3: TGTGCCAGCAGTTTAGTGCATACCACTGATGCTTTCTTT.

Only a few counts were recorded for this clonotype. The gene calls are TRBV4-1 and TRBJ1-2; 7 bases agree with TRBD1. V dropped 4 bases and J dropped 5; count of bases not matched to a gene: 10. Per germline, CDR1 MGHRA and CDR2 YSYEKL. This CDR3 contains 15 residues. CDR3 in amino acids: CASSLPGDSSYGYTF. DNA for the CDR3: TGCGCCAGCAGCCTACCTGGGGACAGCTCTTATGGCTACACCTTC.

The chain uses TRBV29-1 and TRBJ1-1, with a possible D match to TRBD1 (5 bases). The CDR3 loop spans 11 amino acids. The germline V gene encodes CDR1 SQVTM and CDR2 ANQGSEA. The ends were cut back, 3 bases at V and 8 bases at J, with 10 bases in the middle. Here the CDR3 reads CSVEPQDEAFF. The CDR3 DNA reads TGCAGCGTTGAGCCACAGGACGAAGCTTTCTTT.

The chain uses TRBV3-1 and TRBJ2-4, with 10 bases aligning to TRBD2. J was trimmed by 3 bases and V by 3 bases; bases with no gene match: 8. CDR3 size: 17 residues. Looked up from germline, CDR1 is LGHDT and CDR2 is YNNKEL (reference sequence). CDR3 nucleotides: TGTGCCAGCAGCCAGGAAGGACTAGCGGTTTACAAAAACATTCAGTACTTC. Translation gives CASSQEGLAVYKNIQYF.

This clonotype came up a few times. The chain links TRBV28 to TRBJ1-5; D perhaps matches TRBD1 (5 bases). V lost 8 bases and J lost 2, with 19 bases in between. The length of the CDR3 is 16 residues. CDR1 is MDHEN and CDR2 is SYDVKM in the germline V gene. The CDR3 nucleotides are TGTGCCAGCTCCACTCCGGAGGCGACAGGCAATCAGCCCCAGCATTTT. This translates into CASSTPEATGNQPQHF.

This clonotype has ten or more counts. The chain has TRBV4-1 and TRBJ1-2, with 10 bases identical to TRBD1. Trimming took 4 bases from V and 3 from J; bases not matched to a gene: 5. Germline CDR1 MGHRA, CDR2 YSYEKL. CDR3 length equals 15 residues. CDR3 DNA sequence: TGCGCCAGCAGCCTACGGACAGGGGGAGACTATGGCTACACCTTC. Protein product: CASSLRTGGDYGYTF.

This clonotype has at least ten counts. The chain links TRBV20-1 to TRBJ2-5, with D possibly TRBD2 on 5 matching bases. The length of the CDR3 is 11 residues. The V end was cut by 5 bases, the J end by 10 bases, with 14 bases between. The germline V gene encodes CDR1 DFQATT and CDR2 SNEGSKA (reference sequence). CDR3 DNA: TGCAGTGCTTTGTTCTCGGGGATCCAGTACTTC. Amino acids: CSALFSGIQYF.

In its sample, this clonotype was seen many times. CDR3 loop: CASSWGRDEQYF. The CDR3 DNA reads as TGTGCCAGCAGTTGGGGGAGAGACGAGCAGTACTTC. The rearrangement links TRBV28 to TRBJ2-7; D is tentatively TRBD1 or TRBD2 (5 bases each). CDR1 MDHEN and CDR2 SYDVKM come from the germline V gene. V gave up 4 bases and J gave up 5 bases, with 9 bases separating them. The CDR3 loop spans 12 amino acids.

This clonotype appeared many times. The CDR3 DNA reads TGTGCCAGTAGTCCGGGTGGTTTGCAGCCCCAGCATTTT. This encodes CASSPGGLQPQHF. The chain joins TRBV19 to TRBJ1-5; D unclear. Germline V gene data show CDR1 as LNHDA and CDR2 as SQIVND (reference sequence). V dropped 5 bases and J dropped 7 bases, with 12 bases sitting between them. The CDR3 runs 13 residues.

This clonotype has a count of ten or more. The V gene is TRBV12-3 or TRBV12-4, the J gene TRBJ2-7; D uncertain. The CDR3 covers 13 residues. V shed 6 bases and J shed 6 bases, with 15 bases lying between them. CDR3 protein: CASSLLEKREQYF. The CDR3 coding sequence is TGTGCCAGCAGCCTTCTCGAAAAACGCGAGCAGTACTTC.

As regards this clonotype: An end of the junction differs from the germline gene, which may be a read error. The chain uses TRBV12-3 or TRBV12-4 and TRBJ2-7; maybe TRBD2 (6 bases). The CDR3 length is 14 residues. The chain's CDR3 is CASSRGVGSYEQYF. In DNA, the CDR3 is TGCGCCAGCAGCCGCGGGGTCGGCTCCTACGAGCAGTACTTC.

Ten or more counts support this clonotype. Here the CDR3 DNA reads TGTGCCAGCACCCTTGGGACAGGGATAGAGACCCAGTACTTC. Amino acids: CASTLGTGIETQYF. The chain combines TRBV7-6 with TRBJ2-5, with TRBD1 matching over 9 bases. This CDR3 is built from 14 residues. V was clipped by 7 bases and J by 4 bases; unmatched bases: 7. In germline, CDR1 is SGHVS, CDR2 FNYEAQ. Drawing the rest from reference TRBV7-6 and TRBJ2-5, the complete variable domain is GAGVSQSPRYKVTKRGQDVALRCDPISGHVSLYWYRQALGQGPEFLTYFNYEAQQDKSGLPNDRFSAERPEGSISTLTIQRTEQRDSAMYRCASTLGTGIETQYFGPGTRLLVL.

The V and J genes are TRBV19 and TRBJ1-1, with 7 bases lining up with TRBD1. Germline CDR1 is LNHDA and CDR2 is SQIVND (reference sequence). This CDR3 has 15 residues. Trimming took 5 bases from V and 0 from J; bases not matched to a gene: 6. CDR3 sequence: CASSGRTGVNTEAFF. CDR3 DNA: TGTGCCAGTAGTGGACGGACAGGAGTGAACACTGAAGCTTTCTTT.

At least ten counts were recorded for this clonotype. This rearrangement joins TRBV28 to TRBJ1-5; no clear D. V was shortened by 8 bases and J by 1 base, with 24 bases between the two germline ends. The CDR3 is made up of 18 amino acids. Germline CDR1 MDHEN, CDR2 SYDVKM. This CDR3 reads CASAGGGFGEQSNQPQHF. CDR3 nucleotide sequence: TGTGCCAGCGCCGGTGGCGGTTTTGGGGAACAGAGCAATCAGCCCCAGCATTTT.

The rearrangement links TRBV12-3 or TRBV12-4 to TRBJ1-3; TRBD1 might be the D (5 bases). CDR3 length: 15 amino acids. V was clipped by 6 bases and J by 2 bases, with 14 bases between them. CDR3 region: CASSPGLNAGNTIYF. CDR3 nucleotides: TGTGCCAGCAGCCCGGGACTCAACGCTGGAAACACCATATATTTT.

A word on this clonotype: Given a much more abundant clone one base away, this may be a read error. The chain employs TRBV19 and TRBJ1-1; D is ambiguous. Between the trimmed V and J ends, which lost 7 bases and 1 base, there was a span of 7 bases. This CDR3 comprises 12 residues. Germline CDR1 LNHDA, CDR2 SQIVND (reference sequence). CDR3 sequence reads: CASKTQNTEAFF. The CDR3 DNA sequence: TGTGCCAGTAAAACACAGAACACTGAAGCTTTCTTT. The full variable domain, its missing parts supplied by reference TRBV19 and TRBJ1-1, is DGGITQSPKYLFRKEGQNVTLSCEQNLNHDAMYWYRQDPGQGLRLIYYSQIVNDFQKGDIAEGYSVSREKKESFPLTVTSAQKNPTAFYLCASKTQNTEAFFGQGTRLTVV.

There are many counts of this clonotype. This chain links TRBV12-3 or TRBV12-4 with TRBJ1-1; tentatively, D is TRBD1 (6 bases). The CDR3 has 15 amino acids. V gave up 3 bases and J gave up 6 bases, with 17 bases separating them. CDR3 residues: CASSFYTRGGPEAFF. CDR3 nucleotides: TGTGCCAGCAGTTTCTATACTAGGGGGGGCCCTGAAGCTTTCTTT.

This clonotype was detected ten times or more. The rearrangement joins TRBV28 to TRBJ2-5, with D perhaps TRBD2 (5 bases). Germline CDR1 and CDR2: MDHEN and SYDVKM. Trimming removed 7 bases from V and 9 bases from J, with 15 bases in between. The CDR3 runs 12 residues. CDR3 DNA: TGTGCCAGCATGAGGGCATCGTCGTCCCAGTACTTC. Its translation: CASMRASSSQYF.

Worth noting for this clonotype: It may be a read error: a sequence one base away is much more abundant. This chain connects TRBV5-6 to TRBJ2-7; 9 bases line up with TRBD1. The CDR3 loop spans 14 amino acids. Germline V gene sequence: CDR1 SGHDT, CDR2 YYEEEE. The CDR3 DNA is TGTTCCAGCAGCCAGGACAGGGGATCGTTCGAGCAGTACTTC. Its translation: CSSSQDRGSFEQYF. The full variable domain, completed using reference TRBV5-6 and TRBJ2-7, is DAGVTQSPTHLIKTRGQQVTLRCSPKSGHDTVSWYQQALGQGPQFIFQYYEEEERQRGNFPDRFSGHQFPNYSSELNVNALLLGDSALYLCSSSQDRGSFEQYFGPGTRLTVT.

The genes are TRBV10-1 and TRBJ2-7, with TRBD2 matching over 7 bases. The ends lost 4 bases at V and 2 bases at J; junction bases unmatched: 5. The CDR3 loop spans 14 amino acids. Looked up from germline, CDR1 is WNHNN and CDR2 is SYGVQD (reference sequence). This CDR3 reads CASSAGGSTYEQYF. CDR3 sequence (DNA): TGCGCCAGCAGTGCCGGGGGGTCGACCTACGAGCAGTACTTC.